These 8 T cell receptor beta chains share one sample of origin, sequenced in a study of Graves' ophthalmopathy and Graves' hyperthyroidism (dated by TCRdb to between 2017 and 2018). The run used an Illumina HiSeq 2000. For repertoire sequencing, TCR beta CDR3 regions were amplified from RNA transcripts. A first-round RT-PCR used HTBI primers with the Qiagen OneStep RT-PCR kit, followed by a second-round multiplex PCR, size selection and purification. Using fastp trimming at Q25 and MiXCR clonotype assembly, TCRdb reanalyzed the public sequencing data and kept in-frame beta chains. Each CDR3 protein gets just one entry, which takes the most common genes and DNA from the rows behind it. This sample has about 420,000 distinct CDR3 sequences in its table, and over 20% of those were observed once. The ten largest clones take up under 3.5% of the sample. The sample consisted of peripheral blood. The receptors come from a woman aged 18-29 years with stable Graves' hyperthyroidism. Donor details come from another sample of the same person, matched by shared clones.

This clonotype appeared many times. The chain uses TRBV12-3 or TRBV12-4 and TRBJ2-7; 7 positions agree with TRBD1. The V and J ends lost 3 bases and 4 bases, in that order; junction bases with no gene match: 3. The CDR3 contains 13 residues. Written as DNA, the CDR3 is TGTGCCAGCAGTTTTAGGACAGGATACGAGCAGTACTTC. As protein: CASSFRTGYEQYF.

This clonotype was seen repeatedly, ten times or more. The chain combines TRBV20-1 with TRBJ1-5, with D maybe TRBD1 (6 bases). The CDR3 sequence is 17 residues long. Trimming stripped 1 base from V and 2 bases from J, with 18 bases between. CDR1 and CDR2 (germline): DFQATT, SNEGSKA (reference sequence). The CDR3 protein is CSARVPIGGLGNQPQHF. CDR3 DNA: TGCAGTGCTAGAGTGCCCATTGGGGGGCTGGGCAATCAGCCCCAGCATTTT.

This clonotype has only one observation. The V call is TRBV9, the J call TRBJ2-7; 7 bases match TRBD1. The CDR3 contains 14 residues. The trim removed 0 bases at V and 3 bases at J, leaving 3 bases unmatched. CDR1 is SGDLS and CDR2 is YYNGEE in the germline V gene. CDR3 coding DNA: TGTGCCAGCAGCGTAGATGCAGGGGGCTACGAGCAGTACTTC. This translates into CASSVDAGGYEQYF.

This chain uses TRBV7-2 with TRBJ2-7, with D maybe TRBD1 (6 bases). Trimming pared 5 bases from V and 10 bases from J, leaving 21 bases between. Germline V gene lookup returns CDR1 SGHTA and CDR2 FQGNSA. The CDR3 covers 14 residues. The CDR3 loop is CASSQQAGPGAQYF. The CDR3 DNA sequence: TGTGCCAGCAGCCAGCAGGCGGGCCCAGGGGCCCAGTACTTC.

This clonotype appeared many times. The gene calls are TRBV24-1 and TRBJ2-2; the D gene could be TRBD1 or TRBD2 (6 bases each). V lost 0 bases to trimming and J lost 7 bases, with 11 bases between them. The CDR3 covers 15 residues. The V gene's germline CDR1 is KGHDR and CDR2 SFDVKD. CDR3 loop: CATSDLRGRNGELFF. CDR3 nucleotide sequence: TGTGCCACCAGTGATTTGCGGGGGCGGAACGGGGAGCTGTTTTTT.

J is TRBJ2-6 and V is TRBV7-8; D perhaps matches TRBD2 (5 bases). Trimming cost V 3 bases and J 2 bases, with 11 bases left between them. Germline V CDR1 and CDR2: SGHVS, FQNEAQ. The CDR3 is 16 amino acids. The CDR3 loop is CASSFLFGAGANVLTF. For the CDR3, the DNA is TGTGCCAGCAGCTTTTTGTTCGGGGCTGGGGCCAACGTCCTGACTTTC.

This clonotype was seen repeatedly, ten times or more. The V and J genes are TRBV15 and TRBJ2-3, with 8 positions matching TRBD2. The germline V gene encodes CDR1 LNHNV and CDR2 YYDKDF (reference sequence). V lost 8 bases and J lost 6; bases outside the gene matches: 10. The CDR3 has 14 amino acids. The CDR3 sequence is CATSAGLGGDTQYF. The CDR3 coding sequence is TGTGCCACCTCCGCGGGACTAGGGGGGGATACGCAGTATTTT.

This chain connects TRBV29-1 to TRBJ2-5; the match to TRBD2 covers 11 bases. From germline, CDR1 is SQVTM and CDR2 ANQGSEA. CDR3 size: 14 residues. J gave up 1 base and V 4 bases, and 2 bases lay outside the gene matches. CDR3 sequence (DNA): TGCAGCGTTGGGCTAGCGGGGGGCCAAGAGACCCAGTACTTC. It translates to CSVGLAGGQETQYF.